What follows are 24 T cell receptor beta chains derived from one specimen sequenced in a study of T cell responses to AZD1222 COVID-19 vaccine. Some clones are missing from TCRdb's copy, which holds only in-frame ones; the method was immunoSEQ multiplex PCR. The sample has about 160,000 clones; 91% are singletons. The sample in question was peripheral blood, obtained on day 0 of AZD1222 vaccination. The receptors stem from an adult in good health.

The chain uses TRBV19 and TRBJ2-1, with D unclear. V lost 0 bases, J lost 3 bases, and 6 bases lay in between. There are 14 residues in the CDR3. The germline CDR1 and CDR2 sequences are LNHDA and SQIVND (reference sequence). The CDR3 coding sequence is TGTGCCAGTAGTATAGAGGTCGGCTACAATGAGCAGTTCTTC. It specifies CASSIEVGYNEQFF.

The chain carries TRBV19 and TRBJ1-4; 7 bases agree with TRBD1. Germline trimming cut 7 bases from V and 7 bases from J; bases unmatched to any gene: 9. This CDR3 contains 14 residues. Germline CDR1 is LNHDA and CDR2 is SQIVND (reference sequence). The CDR3 here is CASKVAGGIEKLFF. CDR3 nucleotide sequence: TGTGCCAGTAAGGTCGCAGGGGGGATTGAAAAACTGTTTTTT.

The rearrangement uses TRBV3-1 (or the pseudogene TRBV3-2) and TRBJ2-7; D is undetermined. The length of the CDR3 is 14 residues. Trimming cost V 7 bases and J 4 bases, with 17 bases left between them. CDR1 is LGHDT and CDR2 is YNNKEL in the germline V gene (reference sequence). In nucleotides, the CDR3 is TGTGCCAGCACACCCTCGCGGTTGGGGTACGAGCAGTACTTC. Its translation: CASTPSRLGYEQYF.

J is TRBJ1-3 and V is TRBV20-1, with D hard to call. Per the germline V gene, CDR1 is DFQATT and CDR2 is SNEGSKA (reference sequence). This CDR3 has 12 residues. Trimming left V 3 bases short and J 4 bases short, with 7 bases between. CDR3 residues: CSASGGGNTIYF. For the CDR3, the DNA is TGCAGTGCTAGTGGTGGAGGAAACACCATATATTTT.

This chain links TRBV4-1 with TRBJ1-1, with D possibly TRBD1 on 6 matching bases. The V end was cut by 1 base, the J end by 4 bases, with 10 bases between. The CDR3 runs to 14 residues. CDR1 is MGHRA and CDR2 is YSYEKL in the germline V gene. The CDR3 loop is CASSQGLRGTEAFF. The CDR3, as DNA: TGCGCCAGCAGCCAAGGGCTCAGGGGCACTGAAGCTTTCTTT.

This chain uses TRBV6-5 with TRBJ2-1; 9 bases map to TRBD2. Per germline, CDR1 MNHEY and CDR2 SVGAGI. This CDR3 is built from 15 residues. V lost 2 bases to trimming and J lost 3 bases; unmatched junction nucleotides: 2. The CDR3 sequence is CASSYRTSVYNEQFF. CDR3 nucleotides: TGTGCCAGCAGTTACCGGACTAGCGTCTACAATGAGCAGTTCTTC.

This rearrangement joins TRBV7-8 to TRBJ2-7; perhaps TRBD2 as D (6 bases). Trimming cost V 5 bases and J 0 bases, with 14 bases left between them. The CDR3 is 15 amino acids. The germline V gene has CDR1 SGHVS and CDR2 FQNEAQ. The CDR3 sequence is CASSRDSQSSYEQYF. CDR3 sequence (DNA): TGTGCCAGCAGCCGGGACTCTCAGAGCTCCTACGAGCAGTACTTC.

This chain connects TRBV7-2 to TRBJ1-2; 7 bases align to TRBD1. V was pared by 4 bases and J by 10 bases, with 12 bases of the junction left unmatched. Germline V gene lookup returns CDR1 SGHTA and CDR2 FQGNSA. The length of the CDR3 is 14 residues. The CDR3 is CASSSFRGNQYYTF. The DNA for the CDR3 is TGTGCCAGCAGCTCGTTCAGGGGGAACCAGTACTACACCTTC.

This clone occurred a few times. V and J are TRBV15 and TRBJ1-1; the D gene is possibly TRBD1 (6 bases). CDR1 is LNHNV and CDR2 is YYDKDF in the germline V gene (reference sequence). The germline V and J ends were trimmed by 9 bases and 0 bases, with 11 bases remaining between them. The CDR3 covers 13 residues. This CDR3 is CATMDSMNTEAFF. In DNA form, the CDR3 reads TGTGCCACTATGGACAGTATGAACACTGAAGCTTTCTTT.

This clone was recorded a few times. The chain carries TRBV5-8 and TRBJ1-1, with no clear D. V shed 1 base and J shed 0 bases, with 7 bases lying between them. CDR1 and CDR2 (germline): SGHTS, YDEGEE. This CDR3 has 14 residues. The CDR3 nucleotides read TGTGCCAGCAGCTTGACCGGCGTGAACACTGAAGCTTTCTTT. Protein sequence: CASSLTGVNTEAFF.

This clone was detected only a few times. The genes are TRBV27 and TRBJ1-2; 9 bases are shared with TRBD1. The ends lost 0 bases at V and 4 bases at J; junction bases unmatched: 3. Germline V gene lookup returns CDR1 MNHEY and CDR2 SMNVEV (reference sequence). The CDR3 totals 15 residues. In nucleotides, the CDR3 is TGTGCCAGCAGTTTATCACAGGGGGCTATCTATGGCTACACCTTC. Translated, it gives CASSLSQGAIYGYTF.

The V gene is TRBV11-3, the J gene TRBJ2-1; the D gene is possibly TRBD2 (5 bases). Trimming pared 3 bases from V and 9 bases from J, leaving 15 bases between. The length of the CDR3 is 14 residues. Germline V CDR1 and CDR2: SGHNT, YENEEA. In nucleotides, the CDR3 is TGTGCCAGCAGCTTGGAAATTCGGAGCGGTGAGCAGTTCTTC. This sequence encodes CASSLEIRSGEQFF.

The chain combines TRBV12-2 with TRBJ1-6; the D call of TRBD1 is as the table states it, not checked on the DNA. TRBV12-2 is tagged as a pseudogene. There are 12 residues in the CDR3. This chain's CDR3 is CASRFRNSPLHF. The CDR3 bases are TGTGCAAGTCGCTTCAGGAATTCACCCCTCCACTTT.

V gene TRBV7-9 combines with J gene TRBJ1-1; D unclear. The CDR3 contains 12 residues. Germline loops: CDR1 SEHNR, CDR2 FQNEAQ (reference sequence). The germline V and J ends were trimmed by 5 bases and 9 bases, with 13 bases remaining between them. The CDR3 DNA is TGTGCCAGCAGCCAAACCGGGAGCCAAGCTTTCTTT. Translated, it gives CASSQTGSQAFF.

The rearrangement uses TRBV12-5 and TRBJ1-5; unclear D gene. The CDR3 contains 11 residues. CDR1 and CDR2 from the germline V gene are LGHNT and FRNRAP. V was cut by 4 bases and J by 5 bases, with 3 bases left in between. Here the CDR3 DNA reads TGTGCTAGTGGTTACGATCAGCCCCAGCATTTT. Protein: CASGYDQPQHF.

The chain uses TRBV7-9 and TRBJ1-5; possible D gene TRBD1, 6 bases. There are 17 residues in the CDR3. The V end lost 1 base, the J end lost 0 bases, and 13 bases lay between the germline ends. Germline CDR1 is SEHNR and CDR2 is FQNEAQ (reference sequence). The CDR3 is CASSLGLGAYSNQPQHF. The CDR3 DNA reads as TGTGCCAGCAGCTTAGGCTTGGGGGCCTATAGCAATCAGCCCCAGCATTTT.

The chain combines TRBV5-1 with TRBJ2-1, with 7 bases that match TRBD2. Germline loops: CDR1 SGHRS, CDR2 YFSETQ. The CDR3 has 16 residues. Trimming took 4 bases from V and 8 from J; bases not matched to a gene: 15. CDR3 sequence: CASSPKPREVADEQFF. As DNA, the CDR3 is TGCGCCAGCAGCCCAAAACCCCGGGAGGTGGCTGATGAGCAGTTCTTC.

The chain recombines TRBV7-6 with TRBJ1-1; 8 nucleotides align to TRBD1. V was clipped by 1 base and J by 5 bases; unmatched bases: 15. The V gene's germline CDR1 is SGHVS and CDR2 FNYEAQ. The CDR3 has 18 residues. This chain's CDR3 is CASSLVVGTGGLGTEAFF. The CDR3 DNA reads as TGTGCCAGCAGCTTAGTAGTTGGTACAGGGGGGTTGGGGACTGAAGCTTTCTTT.

This rearrangement joins TRBV6-5 to TRBJ1-2; D is unclear. Per the germline V gene, CDR1 is MNHEY and CDR2 is SVGAGI. The CDR3 consists of 13 residues. The ends were cut back, 4 bases at V and 12 bases at J, with 18 bases in the middle. For the CDR3, the DNA is TGTGCCAGCAGTTCCCCCGCGGTCGGGGAGGACACCTTC. It yields the protein CASSSPAVGEDTF.

The rearrangement links TRBV6-5 to TRBJ1-2; D possibly corresponds to TRBD1 (5 bases). V was pared by 7 bases and J by 10 bases, with 13 bases between. The CDR3 extends over 11 amino acids. CDR1 is MNHEY, CDR2 SVGAGI, per germline. The CDR3 nucleotides read TGTGCCAGCACCGAGGGACTTTCCTACACCTTC. Translated: CASTEGLSYTF.

The CDR3 here is CAWAYGTIETEAFF. The CDR3 region has the DNA TGTGCCTGGGCGTACGGGACCATCGAGACTGAAGCTTTCTTT. The chain is built from TRBV30 and TRBJ1-1; D may be TRBD1 (5 bases). CDR1 GTSNPN and CDR2 SVGIG come from the germline V gene (reference sequence). The CDR3 extends over 14 amino acids. V was pared by 5 bases and J by 5 bases, with 18 bases between. Filled out from reference TRBV30 and TRBJ1-1, the complete variable domain reads SQTIHQWPATLVQPVGSPLSLECTVEGTSNPNLYWYRQAAGRGLQLLFYSVGIGQISSEVPQNLSASRPQDRQFILSSKKLLLSDSGFYLCAWAYGTIETEAFFGQGTRLTVV.

V usage is TRBV10-3 and J usage is TRBJ2-5; no clear D gene. Deletions cut 6 bases from V and 3 bases from J, with 5 bases between. The CDR3 runs to 11 residues. Germline assignment: CDR1 ENHRY and CDR2 SYGVKD. CDR3 sequence reads: CAIRKEETQYF. The CDR3 DNA sequence: TGTGCCATCAGGAAAGAAGAGACCCAGTACTTC.

V and J are TRBV9 and TRBJ1-1, with a possible D match to TRBD1 (5 bases). Germline CDR1 reads SGDLS; CDR2 reads YYNGEE. V was pared by 0 bases and J by 4 bases, with 10 bases between. The CDR3 spans 14 residues. CDR3 bases: TGTGCCAGCAGCGTAGCTGGTCAGGGCACTGAAGCTTTCTTT. Protein sequence: CASSVAGQGTEAFF.

This chain links TRBV3-1 (or the pseudogene TRBV3-2) with TRBJ1-2, with 8 positions matching TRBD1. The trim removed 1 base at V and 7 bases at J, leaving 2 bases unmatched. Germline V gives CDR1 LGHDT, CDR2 YNNKEL (reference sequence). This CDR3 contains 13 residues. The CDR3 spells CASSQAGGVGYTF. DNA of the CDR3: TGTGCCAGCAGCCAAGCAGGGGGCGTTGGCTACACCTTC.